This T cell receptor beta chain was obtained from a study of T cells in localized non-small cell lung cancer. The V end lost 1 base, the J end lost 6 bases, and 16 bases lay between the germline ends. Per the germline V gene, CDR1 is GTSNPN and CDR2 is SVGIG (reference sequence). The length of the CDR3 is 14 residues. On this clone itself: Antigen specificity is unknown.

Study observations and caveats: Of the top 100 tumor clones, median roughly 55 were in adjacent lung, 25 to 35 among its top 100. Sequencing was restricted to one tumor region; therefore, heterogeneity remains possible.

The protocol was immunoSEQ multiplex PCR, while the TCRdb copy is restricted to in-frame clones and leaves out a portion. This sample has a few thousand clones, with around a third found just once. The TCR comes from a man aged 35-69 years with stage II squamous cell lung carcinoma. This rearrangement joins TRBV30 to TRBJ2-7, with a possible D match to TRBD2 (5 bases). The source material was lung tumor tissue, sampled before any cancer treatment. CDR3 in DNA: TGTGCCTGGAGTGGACCGGGATCCACGCCCGAGCAGTACTTC. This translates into CAWSGPGSTPEQYF. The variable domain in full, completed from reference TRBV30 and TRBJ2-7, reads SQTIHQWPATLVQPVGSPLSLECTVEGTSNPNLYWYRQAAGRGLQLLFYSVGIGQISSEVPQNLSASRPQDRQFILSSKKLLLSDSGFYLCAWSGPGSTPEQYFGPGTRLTVT.